This T cell receptor beta chain was retrieved from a study of neurological immune-mediated disorders. Findings of the study overall: Private repertoires in all groups were suggested by the absence of shared CDR3 amino acid sequences among expanded clones across subjects.

Synthesis of cDNA was performed by 5'RACE using 10-nucleotide random UMIs. TCRdb reanalysed the 5' RACE reads using MiXCR and keeps one entry per CDR3 protein. The data contain fewer than 60,000 distinct CDR3 sequences, about 12% of them seen just once; the ten biggest clones take up less than 5.5%. Stated time point: longitudinal time-point 2. Libraries used 2 million unsorted PBMCs kept frozen in RNAlater. This clonotype was counted many times. No antigen is known for it. The origin of this receptor is a male donor with HTLV-1-associated myelopathy (HAM/TSP). The sample consisted of PBMCs.

The CDR3 spells CSADAVEGLSNQPQHF. DNA of the CDR3: TGCAGTGCGGACGCGGTGGAGGGCCTTAGCAATCAGCCCCAGCATTTT. The genes are TRBV20-1 and TRBJ1-5; no firm D call. CDR3 length equals 16 residues. Germline V gene lookup returns CDR1 DFQATT and CDR2 SNEGSKA (reference sequence). With 6 bases removed from V and 0 bases from J, the gap between germline ends came to 18 bases.